This TCR beta chain was profiled in a study of shared clonotypes between healthy human individuals. Study-level findings and limits: The represented genetic and exposure-history diversity was limited by the small number of donors. Naive subsets usually exceeded memory subsets in estimated richness.

CD45RO-negative, CCR7-positively selected cells formed the naive CD8 fraction, excluding terminally differentiated effector memory CD45RA+ cells. Every donor, a Caucasian adult, lived in Nashville, Tennessee. Comments on this clone: Its antigen is not known.

The CDR3 has 15 amino acids. The assay was run at deep level. Libraries were prepared by immunoSEQ multiplex PCR; TCRdb keeps only in-frame clonotypes and omits some of them. The sample has about 2.2 million clones, roughly 93% seen once. This chain links TRBV21-1 with TRBJ1-5. TRBV21-1 is a pseudogene locus. This sequence was found in a young man in good health. Some clones in this sample may be carry-over from other donors' samples. Sample: naive CD8+ T cells from PBMCs. The CDR3 sequence is CASSRAGGGNQPQHF. The CDR3 bases are TGTGCCAGCAGCAGGGCAGGGGGGGGAAATCAGCCCCAGCATTTT.